Below, 26 T cell receptor beta chains from the same sample are listed, as sequenced in a study of regulatory T cells in long-lasting Graves disease. Regarding time point: persistent/refractory GD, antithyroid drugs over 5 years with positive TRAb. PBMC RNA was the source of the TCR library. Investigators prepared the TCR beta libraries by applying iRepertoire HTBI primers and Arm-PCR of CDR3 regions. TCRdb re-called the multiplex PCR reads through MiXCR, storing one row per CDR3 protein. Among 300,000 to 500,000 distinct CDR3 sequences, about 20% were seen once, and the ten largest hold around 20%. Here the sequenced sample was peripheral blood mononuclear cells (PBMCs), taken when the disease was refractory, from a patient treated with antithyroid drugs. The receptors come from a female donor with Graves disease.

The gene calls are TRBV7-9 and TRBJ2-7; TRBD1 matches at 9 bases. CDR3 length equals 14 residues. CDR1 is SEHNR and CDR2 is FQNEAQ in the germline V gene (reference sequence). Trimming took 5 bases from V and 6 from J; bases not matched to a gene: 8. The CDR3 sequence is CASSPWDRAGEQYF. CDR3 DNA: TGTGCCAGCAGCCCGTGGGACAGGGCGGGCGAGCAGTACTTC.

This clonotype was found a few times. The chain carries TRBV18 and TRBJ2-1; no definite D call. CDR1 KGHSH and CDR2 LQKENI come from the germline V gene. V was shortened by 3 bases and J by 5 bases, with 8 bases between the two germline ends. CDR3 length: 13 residues. In DNA form, the CDR3 reads TGTGCCAGCTCACCCCTACGAAACAATGAGCAGTTCTTC. It encodes CASSPLRNNEQFF. Full variable domain (rest looked up from reference TRBV18 and TRBJ2-1): NAGVMQNPRHLVRRRGQEARLRCSPMKGHSHVYWYRQLPEEGLKFMVYLQKENIIDESGMPKERFSAEFPKEGPSILRIQQVVRGDSAAYFCASSPLRNNEQFFGPGTRLTVL.

The chain uses TRBV5-4 and TRBJ2-7; tentatively, D is TRBD2 (5 bases). The CDR3 runs 14 residues. CDR1 is SGHNT and CDR2 is YYREEE in the germline V gene (reference sequence). V dropped 5 bases and J dropped 3 bases, with 15 bases sitting between them. As DNA, the CDR3 is TGTGCCAGCAGGAGCGGATCCCAGAGCTACGAGCAGTACTTC. This gives the protein CASRSGSQSYEQYF.

J is TRBJ1-5 and V is TRBV7-2; the D gene is possibly TRBD1 (5 bases). This CDR3 is built from 15 residues. Per the germline V gene, CDR1 is SGHTA and CDR2 is FQGNSA. V was cut by 1 base and J by 7 bases, with 14 bases left in between. The DNA of the CDR3 is TGTGCCAGCAGCTTAGGAGACAGATTAGTCCAGCCCCAGCATTTT. It yields the protein CASSLGDRLVQPQHF.

The chain uses TRBV28 and TRBJ2-7; 7 positions match TRBD1. The CDR3 runs 14 residues. Looked up from germline, CDR1 is MDHEN and CDR2 is SYDVKM. Trimming at V came to 5 bases and at J to 5 bases, leaving 9 bases not matched to a gene. The CDR3 DNA reads as TGTGCCAGCAGTCTTCACCGACAGGGCCACGAGCAGTACTTC. Translation: CASSLHRQGHEQYF.

The rearrangement links TRBV6-1 to TRBJ1-1, with 8 bases fitting TRBD1. The germline CDR1 and CDR2 sequences are MNHNS and SASEGT. V lost 6 bases, J lost 1 base, and 7 bases stayed unmatched. There are 15 residues in the CDR3. This CDR3 is CASSPTGAPNTEAFF. The CDR3 DNA reads as TGTGCCAGCAGCCCGACAGGGGCCCCGAACACTGAAGCTTTCTTT.

The rearrangement joins TRBV3-1 to TRBJ2-7; D ambiguous. Trimming left V 3 bases short and J 0 bases short, with 9 bases between. In germline, CDR1 is LGHDT, CDR2 YNNKEL (reference sequence). This CDR3 comprises 14 residues. The CDR3 nucleotides read TGTGCCAGCAGCCAGGCGCCGAGCTCCTACGAGCAGTACTTC. Its protein product is CASSQAPSSYEQYF.

This clonotype has more than one count but fewer than ten. The chain is built from TRBV2 and TRBJ2-2, with D perhaps matching TRBD2 (6 bases). V gave up 6 bases and J gave up 0 bases, with 14 bases separating them. Germline loops: CDR1 SNHLY, CDR2 FYNNEI. The length of the CDR3 is 16 residues. For the CDR3, the DNA is TGTGCCAGCAGGGACTACCTCTCCGCGAACACCGGGGAGCTGTTTTTT. Translating gives CASRDYLSANTGELFF.

This clonotype appeared many times. V usage is TRBV7-4 and J usage is TRBJ2-5, with D unclear. Germline loops: CDR1 SGHVT, CDR2 SQSDAQ. The CDR3 runs to 10 residues. The DNA of the CDR3 is TGTGACGGGCTAGAGGAGACCCAGTACTTC. This gives the protein CDGLEETQYF.

In regard to this clonotype: This could be a read error, since a much larger clone is one nucleotide away. This chain joins TRBV28 and TRBJ2-1, with 10 bases aligning to TRBD2. Germline trimming cut 5 bases from V and 10 bases from J; bases unmatched to any gene: 11. Germline CDR1 and CDR2: MDHEN and SYDVKM. The CDR3 is made up of 15 amino acids. For the CDR3, the DNA is TGTGCCAGCAGTCAGGGGACTAGCGTAGTCTACGAGCAGTTCTTC. Translated, it gives CASSQGTSVVYEQFF.

The chain carries TRBV10-3 and TRBJ2-1; no firm D call. CDR1 ENHRY and CDR2 SYGVKD come from the germline V gene. The germline V and J ends were trimmed by 0 bases and 6 bases, with 6 bases remaining between them. There are 13 residues in the CDR3. As DNA, the CDR3 is TGTGCCATCAGTGAGTCCGGCAGCAATGAGCAGTTCTTC. This encodes CAISESGSNEQFF.

This clonotype was seen ten or more times. The chain has TRBV20-1 and TRBJ2-2; 9 nucleotides match TRBD2. With 6 bases clipped from V and 5 bases from J, the junction kept 16 bases outside the gene matches. CDR3 length equals 17 residues. The germline V gene encodes CDR1 DFQATT and CDR2 SNEGSKA (reference sequence). CDR3 amino acids: CSARGGAGGRETGELFF. DNA for the CDR3: TGCAGTGCCAGGGGAGGAGCGGGAGGACGTGAAACCGGGGAGCTGTTTTTT.

The chain uses TRBV30 and TRBJ2-7, with TRBD2 identical over 7 bases. CDR3 length equals 14 residues. V was pared by 0 bases and J by 5 bases, with 7 bases of the junction left unmatched. Germline V CDR1 and CDR2: GTSNPN, SVGIG (reference sequence). CDR3 protein: CAWSVGWGGNEQYF. CDR3 nucleotides: TGTGCCTGGAGTGTAGGGTGGGGGGGTAACGAGCAGTACTTC.

The chain combines TRBV28 with TRBJ2-7, with D uncertain. The CDR3 runs to 13 residues. The V end lost 5 bases, the J end lost 3 bases, and 11 bases lay between the germline ends. Germline V gene sequence: CDR1 MDHEN, CDR2 SYDVKM. CDR3 residues: CASSTRTYYEQYF. The CDR3 DNA is TGTGCCAGCAGTACCAGGACCTACTACGAGCAGTACTTC.

This clonotype was seen repeatedly, ten times or more. The chain combines TRBV28 with TRBJ2-4; D is undetermined. The V gene lost 8 bases and the J gene lost 6 bases, with 14 bases spanning the gap. The germline V gene encodes CDR1 MDHEN and CDR2 SYDVKM. The CDR3 consists of 13 residues. CDR3 loop: CASGWVGANIQYF. In DNA, the CDR3 is TGTGCCAGCGGATGGGTGGGTGCAAACATTCAGTACTTC.

This clonotype showed up just a few times. The gene calls are TRBV12-3 or TRBV12-4 and TRBJ2-7; possibly TRBD1 for D (6 bases). The length of the CDR3 is 13 residues. Between the trimmed V and J ends, which lost 5 bases and 4 bases, there was a span of 12 bases. The CDR3 sequence is CASSRTQGYEQYF. DNA of the CDR3: TGTGCCAGCAGTCGGACACAGGGATACGAGCAGTACTTC.

The chain carries TRBV13 and TRBJ1-4; D might be TRBD1 (5 bases). CDR3 length equals 18 residues. Trimming cost V 5 bases and J 5 bases, with 24 bases left between them. Germline V CDR1 and CDR2: PRHDT, FYEKMQ (reference sequence). This chain's CDR3 is CASSLNTLTRDANEKLFF. CDR3 nucleotides: TGTGCCAGCAGCCTAAACACCTTAACCAGGGACGCCAATGAAAAACTGTTTTTT.

This clonotype was seen ten or more times. This chain connects TRBV9 to TRBJ1-5; D is unclear. V was shortened by 0 bases and J by 2 bases, with 12 bases between the two germline ends. CDR1 and CDR2 from the germline V gene are SGDLS and YYNGEE. The CDR3 contains 16 residues. The CDR3 region is CASSVVGLRRNQPQHF. CDR3 sequence (DNA): TGTGCCAGCAGCGTAGTAGGACTTCGACGCAATCAGCCCCAGCATTTT.

This clonotype turned up a few times. The chain carries TRBV30 and TRBJ1-6, with D perhaps TRBD1 (5 bases). Germline lookup yields CDR1 GTSNPN and CDR2 SVGIG (reference sequence). V lost 0 bases, J lost 9 bases, and 15 bases lay in between. The CDR3 is 15 amino acids. CDR3 coding DNA: TGTGCCTGGAGTGTACTAACGACAGTCAGTTCACCCCTCCACTTT. Residues: CAWSVLTTVSSPLHF.

V is TRBV5-1 and J is TRBJ1-1, with no clear D. V was pared by 6 bases and J by 0 bases, with 9 bases between. Germline CDR1 and CDR2: SGHRS and YFSETQ. The CDR3 consists of 13 residues. The CDR3 region is CASKTHMNTEAFF. The DNA for the CDR3 is TGCGCCAGCAAGACCCACATGAACACTGAAGCTTTCTTT.

V gene TRBV27 combines with J gene TRBJ1-2; no reliable D call. Trimming removed 8 bases from V and 2 bases from J, with 15 bases in between. The CDR3 is 14 residues long. The V gene's germline CDR1 is MNHEY and CDR2 SMNVEV (reference sequence). The CDR3 spells CASGQSGENYGYTF. The CDR3 nucleotides are TGTGCCAGCGGTCAAAGTGGAGAGAACTATGGCTACACCTTC.

Only a few counts were recorded for this clonotype. The chain employs TRBV18 and TRBJ2-5, with D possibly being TRBD1 (6 bases). This CDR3 contains 14 residues. With 3 bases removed from V and 5 bases from J, the gap between germline ends came to 13 bases. Germline CDR1 is KGHSH and CDR2 is LQKENI. Here the CDR3 DNA reads TGTGCCAGCTCACCGGGGGCTGTCCGGGAGACCCAGTACTTC. Amino acids: CASSPGAVRETQYF.

This clonotype was recorded a few times. This rearrangement joins TRBV18 to TRBJ2-7; TRBD1 might be the D (6 bases). CDR3 size: 15 residues. The ends were cut back, 2 bases at V and 5 bases at J, with 16 bases in the middle. CDR1 is KGHSH, CDR2 LQKENI, per germline. CDR3 in amino acids: CASSPRIASGDEQYF. The DNA for the CDR3 is TGTGCCAGCTCACCAAGGATCGCATCAGGGGACGAGCAGTACTTC.

The table lists this clonotype with many counts. This chain uses TRBV28 with TRBJ1-1, with D uncertain. Germline V gene sequence: CDR1 MDHEN, CDR2 SYDVKM. V was clipped by 5 bases and J by 1 base, with 23 bases between them. CDR3 length: 18 residues. CDR3 sequence: CASSTLGLISDENTEAFF. The DNA for the CDR3 is TGTGCCAGCAGTACCTTAGGTCTAATTTCAGACGAGAACACTGAAGCTTTCTTT. The variable domain in full, completed from reference TRBV28 and TRBJ1-1, reads DVKVTQSSRYLVKRTGEKVFLECVQDMDHENMFWYRQDPGLGLRLIYFSYDVKMKEKGDIPEGYSVSREKKERFSLILESASTNQTSMYLCASSTLGLISDENTEAFFGQGTRLTVV.

The genes are TRBV18 and TRBJ1-1; no clear D. This CDR3 contains 14 residues. Per the germline V gene, CDR1 is KGHSH and CDR2 is LQKENI. Trimming removed 3 bases from V and 6 bases from J, with 14 bases in between. The CDR3 DNA sequence: TGTGCCAGCTCACCTCGGCAGGTCGTAGCTGAAGCTTTCTTT. Translated, it gives CASSPRQVVAEAFF.

The rearrangement links TRBV19 to TRBJ1-1, with D possibly being TRBD1 (6 bases). This CDR3 has 15 residues. The germline CDR1 and CDR2 sequences are LNHDA and SQIVND (reference sequence). Trimming removed 5 bases at V and 5 bases at J, with 18 bases between. The CDR3 sequence is CASSVTGGLVTEAFF. The CDR3 DNA follows: TGTGCCAGTAGTGTTACCGGGGGGCTGGTTACTGAAGCTTTCTTT.